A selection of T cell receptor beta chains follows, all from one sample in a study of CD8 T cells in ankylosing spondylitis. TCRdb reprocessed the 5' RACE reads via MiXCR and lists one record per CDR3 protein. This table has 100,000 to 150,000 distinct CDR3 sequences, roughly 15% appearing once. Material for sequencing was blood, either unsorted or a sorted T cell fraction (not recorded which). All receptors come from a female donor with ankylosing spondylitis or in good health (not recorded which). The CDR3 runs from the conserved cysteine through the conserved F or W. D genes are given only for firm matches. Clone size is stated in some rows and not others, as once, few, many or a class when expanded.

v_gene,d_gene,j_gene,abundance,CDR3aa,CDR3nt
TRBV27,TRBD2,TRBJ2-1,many,CASSLPGTTYNEQFF,TGTGCCAGCAGTTTACCCGGGACTACTTACAATGAGCAGTTCTTC
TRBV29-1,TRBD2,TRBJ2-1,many,CSGLTSGDYNEQFF,TGCAGCGGCCTGACTAGCGGGGACTACAATGAGCAGTTCTTC
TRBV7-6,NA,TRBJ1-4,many,CASSTGVGEKLFF,TGTGCCAGCAGCACCGGGGTAGGGGAAAAACTGTTTTTT
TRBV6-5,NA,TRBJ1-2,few,CASSYLHPASVYGYTF,TGTGCCAGCAGTTACTTGCATCCGGCATCTGTCTATGGCTACACCTTC
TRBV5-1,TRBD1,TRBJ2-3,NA,CASSSGTGPVRDTQYF,TGCGCCAGCAGCTCCGGGACAGGGCCGGTTAGGGATACGCAGTATTTT
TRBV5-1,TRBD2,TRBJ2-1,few,CASSLTSGSYEQFF,TGCGCCAGCAGCTTGACTAGCGGGAGCTATGAGCAGTTCTTC
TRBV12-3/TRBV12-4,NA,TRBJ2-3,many,CASSLTTPNTQYF,TGTGCCAGCAGTTTAACAACCCCAAATACGCAGTATTTT
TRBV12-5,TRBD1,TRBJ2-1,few,CASGAGTGAYNEQFF,TGTGCTAGTGGGGCCGGGACAGGGGCCTACAATGAGCAGTTCTTC
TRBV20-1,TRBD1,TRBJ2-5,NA,CSARDTLGTGGLETQYF,TGCAGTGCTAGAGATACGCTGGGGACAGGGGGCCTGGAGACCCAGTACTTC
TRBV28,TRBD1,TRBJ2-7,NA,CASSLGDRRSYEQYF,TGTGCCAGCAGTTTGGGGGACAGACGCTCCTACGAGCAGTACTTC
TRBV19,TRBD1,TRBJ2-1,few,CASSASQSGTGGNEQFF,TGTGCCAGTAGTGCGTCTCAATCCGGGACAGGGGGCAATGAGCAGTTCTTC
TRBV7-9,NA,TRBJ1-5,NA,CASSLGSYQPQHF,TGTGCCAGCAGCCTAGGGAGTTATCAGCCCCAGCATTTT
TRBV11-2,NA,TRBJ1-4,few,CASSQAKANEKLFF,TGTGCCAGCAGCCAAGCCAAGGCTAATGAAAAACTGTTTTTT
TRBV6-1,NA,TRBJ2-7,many,CASSDIRGSRYEQYF,TGTGCCAGCAGTGATATCCGAGGGTCGAGGTACGAGCAGTACTTC
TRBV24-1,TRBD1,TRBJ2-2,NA,CATSDTGANTGELFF,TGTGCCACCAGTGATACAGGGGCGAACACCGGGGAGCTGTTTTTT